This TCR beta chain was documented in a study of beta chain features in type 1 diabetes. General study results and limits: Shortening of TCRB CDR3s, moderate but significant, appeared in all four CD4+ subsets of Type 1 diabetes patients.

The investigators reverse transcribed all of the isolated RNA, so they sequenced expressed TCRB transcripts. Clones were sequenced by immunoSEQ multiplex PCR, and TCRdb holds only the in-frame ones, with some missing. The data show around 140,000 clones, with approximately 13% seen just once and around 1.4% held by the top ten. Germline V gene data show CDR1 as SGDLS and CDR2 as YYNGEE. The germline V and J ends were trimmed by 0 bases and 2 bases, with 9 bases remaining between them. This CDR3 region has 15 residues. In its sample, this clone was seen a few times. Its antigen is undetermined. The sequence was collected from a young man with type 1 diabetes. The chain has TRBV9 and TRBJ1-5; D call uncertain. Sequenced: central memory CD4+ T cells from blood. CDR3 sequence: CASSVEVRGNQPQHF. CDR3 DNA: TGTGCCAGCAGCGTAGAAGTTCGGGGCAATCAGCCCCAGCATTTT.